The rows below give T cell receptor beta chains drawn from one sample of a study of T cells in narcolepsy. Repertoires were generated with immunoSEQ multiplex PCR, while TCRdb's copy carries only in-frame clones and drops some. The profile covers over 30,000 clones, with 75% to 90% appearing a single time and 0.83% taken by the ten largest. The sequencing input was CD45RA- memory CD4+ T cells from PBMCs. The receptor source for this set is a human donor with narcolepsy. CDR3s leave out the opening cysteine and the closing phenylalanine or tryptophan. Where a row states a size, it is once, few, many or the class of an expanded clone; other rows omit it.

>TRBV30|TRBJ1-1|.
AWYRHTEAF
>TRBV5-4|.|.
ASSRRSGQGGSYEQY
>TRBV6-5|TRBJ2-5|few
ASRDSWRETQY
>TRBV29-1|TRBJ1-5|.
SVGAGGNQPQH
>TRBV7-3|TRBJ2-7|.
ASSSTGEGPYEQY
>TRBV28|TRBJ1-1|.
ASSFEGGRAEAF
>TRBV28|TRBJ2-7|.
ASSLRAVGTNEQY
>TRBV11-3|TRBJ2-2|.
ASSPAGELF
>TRBV7-2|TRBJ2-3|.
ASSLVVGSTDTQY
>TRBV7-8|.|.
ASSLIALAGGDYEQY
>TRBV19|TRBJ2-4|.
ASSILASKNIQY
>TRBV28|TRBJ1-2|.
ASSPPTGGAEGYT
>TRBV5-1|TRBJ1-3|.
ASSTRLGNTIY
>TRBV6-1|TRBJ1-5|.
ASFMGFGQPQH
>TRBV28|TRBJ1-2|.
ASNSPKLANYGYT
>TRBV7-9|TRBJ1-1|.
ASSWGHSKATEAF
>TRBV20-1|TRBJ1-6|.
RVRGDSPLH
>TRBV28|TRBJ1-2|.
ASSQGGQGIHYGYT